Listed below are T cell receptor beta chains from one sample, sequenced in a study of blood T cell repertoires in COVID-19. Only in-frame clones appear in the TCRdb table, and some are missing; sequencing was by immunoSEQ multiplex PCR. The sample includes 250,000 or so clones, around 86% of them seen just once. The specimen sequenced was peripheral blood. These receptor sequences come from a man aged 35-49 years with active or convalescent COVID-19. The CDR3 runs from the conserved cysteine through the conserved F or W. A D gene is named only where the DNA matches it firmly. Size values are once, few and many counts, or a class for expanded clones, and some rows have none.

v_call: TRBV6-5; j_call: TRBJ1-1; clone_size: NA; d_call: TRBD1; cdr3_aa: CASSRDRELLTEAFF; cdr3_nt: TGTGCCAGCAGCCGGGACAGGGAATTGTTAACTGAAGCTTTCTTT
v_call: TRBV7-3; j_call: TRBJ1-1; clone_size: NA; d_call: TRBD1; cdr3_aa: CASSAGQGTEAFF; cdr3_nt: TGTGCCAGCAGCGCGGGACAGGGGACTGAAGCTTTCTTT
v_call: TRBV28; j_call: TRBJ2-3; clone_size: NA; d_call: TRBD2; cdr3_aa: CASRAQRGGGTDTQYF; cdr3_nt: TGTGCCAGCAGAGCCCAGCGGGGGGGTGGCACAGATACGCAGTATTTT
v_call: TRBV6-2/TRBV6-3; j_call: TRBJ1-4; clone_size: NA; d_call: NA; cdr3_aa: CASSPRGVLNEKLFF; cdr3_nt: TGTGCCAGCAGTCCCAGGGGAGTTTTAAATGAAAAACTGTTTTTT
v_call: TRBV7-9; j_call: TRBJ2-7; clone_size: NA; d_call: NA; cdr3_aa: CASSLVALTTSPNEQYF; cdr3_nt: TGTGCCAGCAGCTTAGTAGCCCTCACGACTAGTCCCAACGAGCAGTACTTC
v_call: TRBV18; j_call: TRBJ1-2; clone_size: NA; d_call: NA; cdr3_aa: CASSPERGAYYGYTF; cdr3_nt: TGTGCCAGCTCACCAGAGCGGGGGGCCTATTATGGCTACACCTTC
v_call: TRBV5-1; j_call: TRBJ2-7; clone_size: NA; d_call: TRBD2; cdr3_aa: CASSLGATSLGEQYF; cdr3_nt: TGCGCCAGCAGCTTGGGCGCGACTAGCTTAGGCGAGCAGTACTTC
v_call: TRBV24-1; j_call: TRBJ1-2; clone_size: NA; d_call: NA; cdr3_aa: CATSEGYRGSSNYGYTF; cdr3_nt: TGTGCCACCAGTGAAGGGTATAGGGGCTCCTCGAACTATGGCTACACCTTC
v_call: TRBV15; j_call: TRBJ2-7; clone_size: NA; d_call: NA; cdr3_aa: CATSRDLQSSYEQYF; cdr3_nt: TGTGCCACCAGCAGAGATTTACAGAGCTCCTACGAGCAGTACTTC
v_call: TRBV24-1; j_call: TRBJ1-5; clone_size: NA; d_call: NA; cdr3_aa: CATSVGSGDNQPQHF; cdr3_nt: TGTGCCACCAGTGTAGGTTCAGGGGACAATCAGCCCCAGCATTTT
v_call: TRBV27; j_call: TRBJ1-1; clone_size: NA; d_call: NA; cdr3_aa: CASSLTGGRTEAFF; cdr3_nt: TGTGCCAGCAGTCTGACCGGAGGGAGAACTGAAGCTTTCTTT
v_call: TRBV27; j_call: TRBJ2-5; clone_size: NA; d_call: TRBD2; cdr3_aa: CASSFTSGKETQYF; cdr3_nt: TGTGCCAGCAGTTTTACTAGCGGAAAAGAGACCCAGTACTTC
v_call: TRBV3-1/TRBV3-2; j_call: TRBJ1-5; clone_size: NA; d_call: NA; cdr3_aa: CASSQDSALGPQHF; cdr3_nt: TGTGCCAGCAGCCAAGATTCCGCCCTAGGGCCCCAGCATTTT
v_call: TRBV6-5; j_call: TRBJ2-7; clone_size: NA; d_call: TRBD2; cdr3_aa: CASSYDLGGPYEQYF; cdr3_nt: TGTGCCAGCAGTTACGATCTGGGAGGGCCCTACGAGCAGTACTTC
v_call: TRBV13; j_call: TRBJ1-4; clone_size: NA; d_call: TRBD1; cdr3_aa: CASSPATGANEKLFF; cdr3_nt: TGTGCCAGCAGTCCCGCGACAGGGGCTAATGAAAAACTGTTTTTT
v_call: TRBV6-5; j_call: TRBJ2-1; clone_size: once; d_call: NA; cdr3_aa: CASSYSRPQDEQFF; cdr3_nt: TGTGCCAGCAGTTACTCCCGACCCCAGGATGAGCAGTTCTTC
v_call: TRBV6-5; j_call: TRBJ2-1; clone_size: NA; d_call: TRBD2; cdr3_aa: CASSPDWGGYNEQFF; cdr3_nt: TGTGCCAGCAGTCCCGATTGGGGGGGTTACAATGAGCAGTTCTTC
v_call: TRBV27; j_call: TRBJ1-1; clone_size: NA; d_call: NA; cdr3_aa: CASRLQSPTEAFF; cdr3_nt: TGTGCCAGCAGGTTACAGTCTCCTACTGAAGCTTTCTTT
v_call: TRBV18; j_call: TRBJ2-2; clone_size: NA; d_call: TRBD1; cdr3_aa: CASSPPGQGATGELFF; cdr3_nt: TGTGCCAGCTCCCCTCCGGGACAGGGGGCAACCGGGGAGCTGTTTTTT
v_call: TRBV6-6; j_call: TRBJ2-1; clone_size: NA; d_call: TRBD1; cdr3_aa: CASRPTGGRIGEQFF; cdr3_nt: TGTGCCAGCAGGCCTACAGGGGGGCGGATCGGTGAGCAGTTCTTC
v_call: TRBV19; j_call: TRBJ1-5; clone_size: once; d_call: NA; cdr3_aa: CASTPTWGDRENQPQHF; cdr3_nt: TGTGCCAGTACCCCGACGTGGGGGGACCGTGAGAATCAGCCCCAGCATTTT
v_call: TRBV28; j_call: TRBJ1-2; clone_size: NA; d_call: NA; cdr3_aa: CASALGEGGYGYTF; cdr3_nt: TGTGCCAGCGCCTTGGGGGAGGGGGGCTATGGCTACACCTTC
v_call: TRBV5-1; j_call: TRBJ2-1; clone_size: NA; d_call: TRBD1; cdr3_aa: CASSPRTGDSEQFF; cdr3_nt: TGCGCCAGCAGCCCGAGGACAGGGGATAGTGAGCAGTTCTTC
v_call: TRBV12-3/TRBV12-4; j_call: TRBJ1-1; clone_size: NA; d_call: NA; cdr3_aa: CASSVDMNTEAFF; cdr3_nt: TGTGCCAGCAGTGTCGACATGAACACTGAAGCTTTCTTT
v_call: TRBV4-1; j_call: TRBJ2-1; clone_size: NA; d_call: TRBD2; cdr3_aa: CASSQAGLAGADEQFF; cdr3_nt: TGCGCCAGCAGCCAAGCCGGGCTAGCGGGTGCCGATGAGCAGTTCTTC
v_call: TRBV7-2; j_call: TRBJ2-5; clone_size: NA; d_call: NA; cdr3_aa: CASSLNRDEETQYF; cdr3_nt: TGTGCCAGCAGCTTAAACAGGGACGAAGAGACCCAGTACTTC
v_call: TRBV28; j_call: TRBJ2-7; clone_size: NA; d_call: NA; cdr3_aa: CASSSSGGAGSYEQYF; cdr3_nt: TGTGCCAGCAGTTCCTCGGGGGGCGCGGGTTCTTACGAGCAGTACTTC
v_call: TRBV6-5; j_call: TRBJ2-7; clone_size: NA; d_call: TRBD1; cdr3_aa: CASSPGQPYEQYF; cdr3_nt: TGTGCCAGCAGTCCGGGACAGCCGTACGAGCAGTACTTC
v_call: TRBV29-1; j_call: TRBJ1-1; clone_size: NA; d_call: NA; cdr3_aa: CSVSRQDGTEAFF; cdr3_nt: TGCAGCGTCAGTAGACAGGATGGGACTGAAGCTTTCTTT
v_call: TRBV20-1; j_call: TRBJ2-3; clone_size: NA; d_call: TRBD2; cdr3_aa: CSASSREESTDTQYF; cdr3_nt: TGCAGTGCTAGTTCGCGGGAGGAAAGCACAGATACGCAGTATTTT
v_call: TRBV2; j_call: TRBJ1-2; clone_size: NA; d_call: NA; cdr3_aa: CASRPDSSNYGYTF; cdr3_nt: TGTGCCAGCAGGCCAGACAGCTCTAACTATGGCTACACCTTC
v_call: TRBV7-9; j_call: TRBJ1-5; clone_size: NA; d_call: NA; cdr3_aa: CASSPVGGQPQHF; cdr3_nt: TGTGCCAGCAGCCCCGTGGGGGGTCAGCCCCAGCATTTT
v_call: TRBV9; j_call: TRBJ2-1; clone_size: NA; d_call: TRBD1; cdr3_aa: CASSPRQGENEQFF; cdr3_nt: TGTGCCAGCAGCCCCCGACAGGGAGAGAATGAGCAGTTCTTC
v_call: TRBV11-2; j_call: TRBJ2-1; clone_size: NA; d_call: NA; cdr3_aa: CASSLERDRPFSEQFF; cdr3_nt: TGTGCCAGCAGCTTAGAGCGGGACAGACCTTTCTCGGAGCAGTTCTTC
v_call: TRBV24-1; j_call: TRBJ1-5; clone_size: NA; d_call: TRBD1; cdr3_aa: CATSDKQGRQPQHF; cdr3_nt: TGTGCCACCAGTGATAAACAGGGGCGGCAGCCCCAGCATTTT
v_call: TRBV5-1; j_call: TRBJ2-1; clone_size: NA; d_call: TRBD1; cdr3_aa: CASSATGTGGVNEQFF; cdr3_nt: TGCGCCAGCAGCGCGACCGGGACAGGGGGCGTCAATGAGCAGTTCTTC
v_call: TRBV11-2; j_call: TRBJ2-1; clone_size: NA; d_call: TRBD1; cdr3_aa: CASSLAGQGVNEQFF; cdr3_nt: TGTGCCAGCAGCTTAGCGGGACAGGGAGTCAATGAGCAGTTCTTC
v_call: TRBV20-1; j_call: TRBJ1-5; clone_size: NA; d_call: NA; cdr3_aa: CSASRVDQPQHF; cdr3_nt: TGCAGTGCTAGTCGAGTGGATCAGCCCCAGCATTTT
v_call: TRBV28; j_call: TRBJ1-1; clone_size: once; d_call: NA; cdr3_aa: CASRTPREAFF; cdr3_nt: TGTGCCAGCAGAACCCCCAGAGAAGCTTTCTTT
v_call: TRBV6-4; j_call: TRBJ1-3; clone_size: NA; d_call: TRBD1; cdr3_aa: CASNPDRDGNTIYF; cdr3_nt: TGTGCCAGCAACCCTGACAGGGATGGAAACACCATATATTTT
v_call: TRBV6-6; j_call: TRBJ2-3; clone_size: NA; d_call: NA; cdr3_aa: CASSYPTPGGTDTQYF; cdr3_nt: TGTGCCAGCAGTTACCCCACCCCCGGGGGCACAGATACGCAGTATTTT
v_call: TRBV6-1; j_call: TRBJ1-1; clone_size: NA; d_call: NA; cdr3_aa: CASSEKVAAEAFF; cdr3_nt: TGTGCCAGCAGTGAGAAAGTCGCGGCTGAAGCTTTCTTT
v_call: TRBV19; j_call: TRBJ2-1; clone_size: NA; d_call: NA; cdr3_aa: CASSNFRVPKYNEQFF; cdr3_nt: TGTGCCAGTAGTAACTTCAGGGTCCCTAAGTACAATGAGCAGTTCTTC
v_call: TRBV5-1; j_call: TRBJ1-2; clone_size: few; d_call: TRBD1; cdr3_aa: CASSPGTGGVGYTF; cdr3_nt: TGCGCCAGCAGCCCCGGGACAGGGGGAGTCGGCTACACCTTC
v_call: TRBV13; j_call: TRBJ2-4; clone_size: NA; d_call: TRBD1; cdr3_aa: CASSRDRGRNIQYF; cdr3_nt: TGTGCCAGCAGCCGAGACAGGGGTCGCAACATTCAGTACTTC
v_call: TRBV2; j_call: TRBJ1-4; clone_size: NA; d_call: NA; cdr3_aa: CASRERTDEKLFF; cdr3_nt: TGTGCCAGCCGGGAAAGGACTGATGAAAAACTGTTTTTT
v_call: TRBV5-8; j_call: TRBJ2-7; clone_size: few; d_call: TRBD1; cdr3_aa: CASSFRDSYEQYF; cdr3_nt: TGTGCCAGCAGCTTCAGGGACAGCTACGAGCAGTACTTC
v_call: TRBV11-2; j_call: TRBJ2-3; clone_size: NA; d_call: NA; cdr3_aa: CASSLPRGPITQYF; cdr3_nt: TGTGCCAGCAGCCTACCCCGGGGTCCTATTACGCAGTATTTT
v_call: TRBV10-3; j_call: TRBJ2-1; clone_size: NA; d_call: NA; cdr3_aa: CAISVNGPYNEQFF; cdr3_nt: TGTGCCATCAGTGTGAATGGCCCTTACAATGAGCAGTTCTTC
v_call: TRBV6-5; j_call: TRBJ2-3; clone_size: NA; d_call: NA; cdr3_aa: CASRTAGSDTQYF; cdr3_nt: TGTGCCAGCAGGACGGCAGGGTCCGATACGCAGTATTTT
v_call: TRBV4-1; j_call: TRBJ2-7; clone_size: NA; d_call: NA; cdr3_aa: CASSQTGTWSSYEQYF; cdr3_nt: TGCGCCAGCAGCCAAACCGGGACTTGGAGCTCCTACGAGCAGTACTTC
v_call: TRBV29-1; j_call: TRBJ2-5; clone_size: NA; d_call: NA; cdr3_aa: CSVAMQGGETQYF; cdr3_nt: TGCAGCGTTGCTATGCAGGGTGGAGAGACCCAGTACTTC